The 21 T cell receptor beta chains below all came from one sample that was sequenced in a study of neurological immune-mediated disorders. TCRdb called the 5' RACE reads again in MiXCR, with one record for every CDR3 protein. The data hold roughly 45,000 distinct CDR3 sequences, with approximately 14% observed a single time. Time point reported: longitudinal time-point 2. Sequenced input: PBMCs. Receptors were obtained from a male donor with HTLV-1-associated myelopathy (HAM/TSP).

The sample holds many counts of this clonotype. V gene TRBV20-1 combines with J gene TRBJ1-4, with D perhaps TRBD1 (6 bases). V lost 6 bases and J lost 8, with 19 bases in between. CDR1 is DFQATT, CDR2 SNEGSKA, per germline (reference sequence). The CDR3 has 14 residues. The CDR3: CSAPGGGHSEKLFF. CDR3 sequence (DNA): TGCAGTGCCCCGGGCGGGGGACACTCAGAAAAACTGTTTTTT.

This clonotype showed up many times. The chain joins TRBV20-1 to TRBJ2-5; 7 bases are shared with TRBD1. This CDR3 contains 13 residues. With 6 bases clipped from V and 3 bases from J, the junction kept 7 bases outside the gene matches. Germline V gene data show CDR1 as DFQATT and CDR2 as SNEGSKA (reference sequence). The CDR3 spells CSAPPGGEETQYF. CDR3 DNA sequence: TGCAGTGCCCCGCCAGGGGGAGAAGAGACCCAGTACTTC.

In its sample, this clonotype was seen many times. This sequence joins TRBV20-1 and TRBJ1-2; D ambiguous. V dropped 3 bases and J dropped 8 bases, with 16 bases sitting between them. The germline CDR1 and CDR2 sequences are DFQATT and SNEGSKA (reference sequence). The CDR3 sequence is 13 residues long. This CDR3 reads CSASPRTLGGYTF. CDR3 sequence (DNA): TGCAGTGCTAGCCCCAGGACCCTCGGGGGCTACACCTTC.

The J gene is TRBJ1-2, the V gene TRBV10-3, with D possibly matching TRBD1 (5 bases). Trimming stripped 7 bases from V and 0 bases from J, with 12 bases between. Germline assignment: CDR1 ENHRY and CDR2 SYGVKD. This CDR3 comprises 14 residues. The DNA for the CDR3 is TGTGCCATCAAAGCCCAGGGACCTAACTATGGCTACACCTTC. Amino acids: CAIKAQGPNYGYTF.

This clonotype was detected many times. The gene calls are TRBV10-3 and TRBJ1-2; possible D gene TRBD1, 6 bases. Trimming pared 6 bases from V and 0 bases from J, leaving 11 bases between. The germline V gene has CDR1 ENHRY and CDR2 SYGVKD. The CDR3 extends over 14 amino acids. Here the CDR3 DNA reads TGTGCCATCAGGGACAGACTAGCTAACTATGGCTACACCTTC. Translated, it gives CAIRDRLANYGYTF.

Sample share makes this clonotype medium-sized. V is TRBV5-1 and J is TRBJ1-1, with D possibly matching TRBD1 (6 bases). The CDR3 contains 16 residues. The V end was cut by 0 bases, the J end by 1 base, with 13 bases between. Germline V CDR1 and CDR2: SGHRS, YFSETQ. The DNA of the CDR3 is TGCGCCAGCAGCTTGGGGCAAACAGGGACGAACACTGAAGCTTTCTTT. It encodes CASSLGQTGTNTEAFF.

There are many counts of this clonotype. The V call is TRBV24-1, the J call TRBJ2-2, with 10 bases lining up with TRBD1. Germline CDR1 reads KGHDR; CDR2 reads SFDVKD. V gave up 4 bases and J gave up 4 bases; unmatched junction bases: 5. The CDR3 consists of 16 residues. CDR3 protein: CATSDAGQGSTGELFF. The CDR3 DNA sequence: TGTGCCACCAGTGACGCGGGACAGGGGAGCACCGGGGAGCTGTTTTTT.

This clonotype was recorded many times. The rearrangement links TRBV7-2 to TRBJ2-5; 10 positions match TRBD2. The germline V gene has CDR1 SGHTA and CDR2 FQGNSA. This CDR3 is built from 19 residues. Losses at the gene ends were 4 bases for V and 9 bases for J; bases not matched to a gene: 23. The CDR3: CASSSRLGGAGGPLLAQYF. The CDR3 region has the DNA TGTGCCAGCAGCTCGCGACTGGGGGGAGCGGGGGGGCCCCTTTTGGCCCAGTACTTC. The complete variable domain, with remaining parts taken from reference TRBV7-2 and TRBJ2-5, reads GAGVSQSPSNKVTEKGKDVELRCDPISGHTALYWYRQSLGQGLEFLIYFQGNSAPDKSGLPSDRFSAERTGGSVSTLTIQRTQQEDSAVYLCASSSRLGGAGGPLLAQYFGPGTRLLVL.

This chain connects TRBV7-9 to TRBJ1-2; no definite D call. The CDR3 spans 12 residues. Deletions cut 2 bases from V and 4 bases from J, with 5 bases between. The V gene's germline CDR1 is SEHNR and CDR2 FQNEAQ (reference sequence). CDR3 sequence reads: CASSLKAYGYTF. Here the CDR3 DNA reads TGTGCCAGCAGCTTAAAGGCCTATGGCTACACCTTC.

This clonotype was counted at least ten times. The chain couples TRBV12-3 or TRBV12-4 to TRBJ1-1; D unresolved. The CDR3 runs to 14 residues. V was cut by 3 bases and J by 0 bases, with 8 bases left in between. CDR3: CASSFIGVNTEAFF. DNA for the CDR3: TGTGCCAGCAGTTTTATCGGGGTGAACACTGAAGCTTTCTTT.

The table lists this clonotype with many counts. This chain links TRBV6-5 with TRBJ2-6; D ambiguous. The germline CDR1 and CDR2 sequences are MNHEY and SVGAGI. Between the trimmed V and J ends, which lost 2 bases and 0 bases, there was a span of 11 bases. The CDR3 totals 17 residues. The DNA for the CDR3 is TGTGCCAGCAGTTACGTCGCCTTGGGCTCTGGGGCCAACGTCCTGACTTTC. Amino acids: CASSYVALGSGANVLTF.

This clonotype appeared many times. The CDR3 reads CASIDPGRPNTGELFF. The CDR3 DNA sequence: TGTGCCAGCATCGACCCCGGACGGCCTAACACCGGGGAGCTGTTTTTT. This chain uses TRBV12-3 or TRBV12-4 with TRBJ2-2; D is unclear. This CDR3 spans 16 amino acids. V lost 7 bases to trimming and J lost 2 bases, with 17 bases between them.

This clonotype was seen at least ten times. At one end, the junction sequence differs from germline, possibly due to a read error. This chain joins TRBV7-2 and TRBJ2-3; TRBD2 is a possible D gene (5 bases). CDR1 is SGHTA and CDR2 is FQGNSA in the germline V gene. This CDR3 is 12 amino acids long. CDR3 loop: CASSPSTDTQYF. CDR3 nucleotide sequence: TGTGCCAGCAGCCCTAGCACTGATACGCAGTATTTT. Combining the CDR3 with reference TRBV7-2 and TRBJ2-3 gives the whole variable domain GAGVSQSPSNKVTEKGKDVELRCDPISGHTALYWYRQSLGQGLEFLIYFQGNSAPDKSGLPSDRFSAERTGGSVSTLTIQRTQQEDSAVYLCASSPSTDTQYFGPGTRLTVL.

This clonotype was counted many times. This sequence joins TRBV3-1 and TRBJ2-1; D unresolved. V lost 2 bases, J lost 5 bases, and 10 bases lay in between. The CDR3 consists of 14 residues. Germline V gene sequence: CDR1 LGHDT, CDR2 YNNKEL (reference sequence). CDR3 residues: CASSQYGVDNEQFF. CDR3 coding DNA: TGTGCCAGCAGCCAATACGGCGTCGACAATGAGCAGTTCTTC.

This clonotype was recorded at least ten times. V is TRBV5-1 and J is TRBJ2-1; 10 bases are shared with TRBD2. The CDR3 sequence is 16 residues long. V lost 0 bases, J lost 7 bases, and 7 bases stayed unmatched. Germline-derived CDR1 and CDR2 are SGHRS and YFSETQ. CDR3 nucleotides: TGCGCCAGCAGCTTGGAGGCAGCGGGGGGGCGGAATGAGCAGTTCTTC. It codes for CASSLEAAGGRNEQFF.

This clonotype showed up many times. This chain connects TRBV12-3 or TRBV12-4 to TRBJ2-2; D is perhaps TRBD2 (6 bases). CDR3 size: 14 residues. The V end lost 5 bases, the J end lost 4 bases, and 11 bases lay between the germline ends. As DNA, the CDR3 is TGTGCCAGCAGTCAACAGGAGGGCACCGGGGAGCTGTTTTTT. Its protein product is CASSQQEGTGELFF.

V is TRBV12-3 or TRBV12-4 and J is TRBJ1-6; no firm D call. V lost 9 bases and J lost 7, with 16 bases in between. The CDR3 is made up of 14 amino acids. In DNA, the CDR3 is TGTGCCAGTTTGGGCGGGAGCGGAAATTCACCCCTCCACTTT. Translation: CASLGGSGNSPLHF.

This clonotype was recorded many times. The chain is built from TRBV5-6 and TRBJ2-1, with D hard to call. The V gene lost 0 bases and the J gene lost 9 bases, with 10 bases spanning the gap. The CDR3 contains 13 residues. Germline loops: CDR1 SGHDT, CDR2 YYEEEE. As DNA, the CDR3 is TGTGCCAGCAGCTTGGCCCCTGGCACTGAGCAGTTCTTC. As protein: CASSLAPGTEQFF.

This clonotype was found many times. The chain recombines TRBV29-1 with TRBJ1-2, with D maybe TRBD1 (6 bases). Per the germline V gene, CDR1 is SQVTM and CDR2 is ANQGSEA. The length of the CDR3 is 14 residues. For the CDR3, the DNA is TGCACCATCGAAGGGACAAGGAAATCTTCGGGCTACACCTTC. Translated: CTIEGTRKSSGYTF. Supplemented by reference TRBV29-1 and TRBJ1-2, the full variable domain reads SAVISQKPSRDICQRGTSLTIQCQVDSQVTMMFWYRQQPGQSLTLIATANQGSEATYESGFVIDKFPISRPNLTFSTLTVSNMSPEDSSIYLCTIEGTRKSSGYTFGSGTRLTVV.

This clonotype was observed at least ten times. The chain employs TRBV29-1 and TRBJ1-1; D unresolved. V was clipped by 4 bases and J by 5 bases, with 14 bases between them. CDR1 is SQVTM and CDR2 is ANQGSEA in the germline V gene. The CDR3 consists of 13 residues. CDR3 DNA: TGCAGCGTTGGACGTGTGCAGCTAACTGAAGCTTTCTTT. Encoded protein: CSVGRVQLTEAFF.

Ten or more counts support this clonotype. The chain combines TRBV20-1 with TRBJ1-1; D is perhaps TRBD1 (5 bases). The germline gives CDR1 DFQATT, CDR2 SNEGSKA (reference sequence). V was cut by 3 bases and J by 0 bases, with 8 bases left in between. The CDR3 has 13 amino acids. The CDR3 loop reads CSASRDLNTEAFF. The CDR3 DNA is TGCAGTGCTAGCAGGGACCTGAACACTGAAGCTTTCTTT.